A selection of T cell receptor beta chains follows, all from one sample in a study of tumor-infiltrating lymphocytes in primary liver carcinoma. One entry per CDR3 protein, called by TCRdb with MiXCR from the multiplex PCR reads. Of 48,000 or so distinct CDR3 sequences in the sample, 70% to 85% were seen once. The sequenced sample was liver tumor tissue from sampling region 3. These receptors all come from a man between 40 and 49 years old with primary liver carcinoma and hepatitis B virus infection. Both conserved end residues are part of each CDR3. D genes are given only for firm matches. The size field is filled for only some rows; it gives once, few, many or a size class.

TRBV4-1	.	.	TRBJ2-1	CASIQERGSSSEQFF	TGCGCCAGCATCCAGGAGAGGGGCTCCTCGTCTGAGCAGTTCTTC
TRBV11-2	.	.	TRBJ2-7	CASSLFGAKEYYF	TGTGCCAGCAGCTTATTCGGGGCGAAAGAGTATTATTTC
TRBV6-5	TRBD1	.	TRBJ2-2	CVSSYSNRGLGELFF	TGTGTCAGCAGTTACTCGAACAGGGGGCTGGGGGAACTGTTTTTT
TRBV5-6	.	.	TRBJ2-5	CASSFLGGEETQYF	TGTGCCAGCAGCTTTCTCGGCGGGGAAGAGACCCAGTACTTC
TRBV4-1	.	.	TRBJ2-2	CASSQDQGSTEELFF	TGCGCTAGCAGCCAAGATCAGGGGAGCACCGAGGAGCTGTTTTTT
TRBV11-2	.	.	TRBJ2-1	CASSPRGLSGQFF	TGCGCCAGCAGCCCAAGGGGCCTGTCCGGGCAGTTCTTC
TRBV24-1	.	.	TRBJ2-1	CATSDFVGIGEQFF	TGTGCCACCAGTGACTTTGTCGGGATCGGGGAGCAGTTCTTC
TRBV2	TRBD1	few	TRBJ1-5	CVSSLTGLRGYSNQPQHF	TGTGTCAGCAGCCTGACAGGGCTCAGAGGGTATAGCAATCAGCCCCAGCATTTT
TRBV4-2	TRBD2	.	TRBJ2-5	CTSSQNWGLAVETQYF	TGTACCAGCAGCCAAAATTGGGGACTAGCCGTAGAGACCCAGTACTTC
TRBV12-3/TRBV12-4	TRBD2	.	TRBJ2-7	CASSLSAGGLPYGQYF	TGTGCCAGCAGTTTATCAGCGGGAGGGCTTCCCTACGGGCAGTACTTC
TRBV4-1	TRBD2	medium-sized	TRBJ2-4	CASSQDSGGSSPAKNIQYF	TGCGCCAGCAGCCAAGATTCGGGGGGGAGTAGCCCTGCCAAAAACATTCAGTACTTC
TRBV28	.	.	TRBJ2-7	CASRDTGSSYEQYF	TGCGCCAGCAGGGACACGGGGAGCTCCTACGAGCAGTACTTC
TRBV6-6	.	.	TRBJ1-6	CTSSYSEGINSPLHF	TGTACCAGCAGTTACTCGGAGGGGATTAATTCACCACTCCACTTC
TRBV6-5	.	.	TRBJ2-7	CASSYRPSDISYEQYF	TGTGCCAGCAGTTACAGGCCATCAGACATCTCCTACGAACAGTACTTC
TRBV5-4	.	.	TRBJ2-5	CANSLSVSFETQYF	TGTGCCAACAGCTTGAGTGTCAGTTTCGAGACCCAGTACTTC
TRBV29-1	.	.	TRBJ2-5	CSVEAGAAQETKYF	TGCAGCGTTGAAGCCGGGGCAGCGCAGGAGACCAAGTACTTC
TRBV30	.	.	TRBJ1-2	CAWRQTGRGLYGYTF	TGTGCCTGGAGGCAAACAGGGCGGGGACTCTATGGCTACACCTTC
TRBV4-1	.	.	TRBJ2-1	CTSSPVRGGSYSEQFF	TGCACCAGCAGCCCCGTTAGGGGGGGGTCCTACAGTGAGCAGTTCTTC
TRBV7-9	.	.	TRBJ2-1	CASSPLADYSYDEQFF	TGTGCCAGCAGCCCATTAGCGGACTACTCCTACGATGAGCAGTTCTTC
TRBV12-3/TRBV12-4	.	once	TRBJ2-1	CASNGDYYEQSF	TGTGCCAGCAATGGAGACTACTATGAGCAGTCCTTC
TRBV7-9	TRBD2	once	TRBJ2-7	CASMGTSSGQYF	TGTGCCAGCATGGGGACTAGCTCAGGGCAGTACTTC
TRBV5-6	TRBD2	few	TRBJ2-7	CASSSGLAGYYEQYF	TGTGCTAGCAGCTCCGGACTAGCGGGGTACTACGAGCAGTACTTC
TRBV11-2	.	.	TRBJ2-5	CANSLDFLEAQYF	TGTGCCAACAGCTTAGATTTTCTGGAGGCCCAATACTTC
TRBV6-1	.	.	TRBJ2-3	CARSTIDRGTDTQYF	TGTGCCAGGAGTACAATCGACAGAGGCACAGATACGCAGTATTTT
TRBV28	TRBD1	many	TRBJ2-3	CASRHSNTGTGGLDTQYF	TGTGCCAGCAGACACTCCAATACCGGGACAGGGGGCCTAGATACGCAGTATTTT
TRBV10-3	.	.	TRBJ2-7	CATSGTVRESIEQYF	TGTGCCACCAGTGGAACTGTCCGGGAGAGTATCGAGCAATACTTC
TRBV21-1	.	.	TRBJ1-2	CASNYPTGGVYGYAF	TGTGCCAGCAATTACCCCACAGGGGGGGTCTATGGCTACGCCTTC
TRBV19	.	few	TRBJ2-7	CASTRPGQLKWMAWTYEQYF	TGTGCCAGTACGCGCCCCGGGCAGCTTAAGTGGATGGCCTGGACCTACGAGCAGTACTTC
TRBV28	TRBD2	many	TRBJ2-7	CASRLAATYEQYF	TGTGCCAGCAGGCTAGCGGCAACCTACGAGCAGTACTTC
TRBV29-1	.	.	TRBJ2-7	CSVEGPLSYEQYF	TGCAGCGTGGAGGGGCCCCTCTCCTACGAGCAGTACTTC
TRBV11-2	.	.	TRBJ2-7	CASSSTGGLRYEQYF	TGTGCCAGCAGCTCCACAGGAGGCCTGAGGTACGAGCAGTACTTC
TRBV11-2	TRBD2	.	TRBJ2-1	CASNMDIGLAMGEQFF	TGTGCCAGTAACATGGATATCGGACTAGCCATGGGTGAGCAGTTCTTC
TRBV28	TRBD1	.	TRBJ2-5	CASSPSTGAGETQYF	TGTGCCAGCAGTCCTAGCACAGGGGCCGGAGAGACCCAGTACTTC
TRBV11-2	.	.	TRBJ2-5	CASSLVSGGSRQTQYF	TGTGCCAGCAGCTTAGTCAGTGGGGGCAGTCGGCAGACCCAGTACTTC
TRBV6-2/TRBV6-3	.	.	TRBJ2-5	CASTEQGHQETQYF	TGTGCCAGCACCGAACAGGGACACCAAGAGACCCAGTATTTC
TRBV12-3/TRBV12-4	.	.	TRBJ1-5	CAISPFRIDQPQHF	TGTGCCATTAGCCCATTCCGGATTGATCAGCCCCAGCATTTT
TRBV10-3	.	once	TRBJ2-1	CATTLRVGGSDEQFF	TGTGCCACCACCCTTCGAGTAGGAGGTAGCGATGAGCAGTTCTTC
TRBV6-1	TRBD1	.	TRBJ1-2	CAGSRQGGYGYTF	TGTGCTGGCAGCCGACAGGGAGGCTATGGCTACACCTTC
TRBV29-1	TRBD1	many	TRBJ2-7	CSVDQGRQGSSYEQYF	TGCAGCGTTGATCAGGGCCGACAGGGATCGAGTTACGAGCAGTACTTC
TRBV5-1	.	many	TRBJ2-1	CASSCTGCIEQFF	TGCGCCAGCAGCTGCACAGGGTGCATTGAGCAGTTCTTC
TRBV9	.	.	TRBJ2-1	CASSVLGSIDNEQFF	TGTGCCAGCAGCGTATTGGGCTCCATCGACAATGAGCAGTTCTTC
TRBV4-1	.	.	TRBJ2-7	CASSPTGGGWEDQYF	TGTGCCAGCAGCCCCACCGGGGGCGGTTGGGAAGACCAGTACTTC
TRBV5-8	TRBD2	.	TRBJ2-2	CAGSLRGGSGELFF	TGTGCCGGCAGCTTGCGGGGGGGATCCGGGGAGCTGTTTTTT
TRBV29-1	TRBD1	once	TRBJ2-7	CNVGGQGSYEQYF	TGCAACGTTGGGGGACAGGGTTCATACGAACAGTACTTC
TRBV3-1	.	few	TRBJ2-3	CASSPLPGTESYSSSTDTQYF	TGTGCCAGCAGCCCCCTCCCGGGCACCGAGAGCTACAGCTCAAGCACAGATACGCAGTATTTT
TRBV5-4	TRBD2	.	TRBJ2-2	CASRLTSGTGDLFF	TGTGCCAGCAGGTTAACTAGCGGGACCGGGGATCTGTTTTTT
TRBV7-9	.	.	TRBJ2-2	CASSLGGAATGELFF	TGTGCCAGCAGCTTGGGCGGGGCTGCTACCGGGGAGCTGTTTTTT
TRBV29-1	.	once	TRBJ2-7	CSVESRKASESYEQYF	TGCAGCGTTGAATCCCGTAAGGCTAGCGAGTCCTACGAGCAGTACTTC
TRBV10-3	TRBD1	.	TRBJ1-1	CAVGPGGDRKSEAFF	TGTGCCGTCGGTCCAGGGGGCGATCGGAAGTCTGAAGCTTTCTTT
TRBV6-5	.	.	TRBJ2-2	CVSSYSNRWLGELFF	TGTGTCAGCAGTTACTCGAACAGGTGGCTGGGGGAGCTGTTTTTT
TRBV11-2	.	.	TRBJ2-7	CASDLTDGAYKQYF	TGTGCCAGTGACTTAACCGACGGAGCCTACAAGCAGTACTTC
TRBV29-1	.	.	TRBJ1-1	CSVRQALNAEASF	TGCAGCGTTCGACAGGCCCTGAACGCTGAAGCTTCCTTT